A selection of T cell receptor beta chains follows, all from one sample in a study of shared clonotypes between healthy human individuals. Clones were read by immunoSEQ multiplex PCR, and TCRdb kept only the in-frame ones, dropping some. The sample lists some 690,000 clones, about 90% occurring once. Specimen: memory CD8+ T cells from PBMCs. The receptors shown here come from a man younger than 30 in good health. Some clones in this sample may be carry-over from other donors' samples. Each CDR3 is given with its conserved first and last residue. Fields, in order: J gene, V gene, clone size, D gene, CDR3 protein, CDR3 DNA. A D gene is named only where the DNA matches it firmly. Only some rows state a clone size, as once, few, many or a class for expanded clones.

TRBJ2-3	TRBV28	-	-	CASSLGDADNTDTQYF	TGTGCCAGCAGTTTAGGTGATGCGGATAACACAGATACGCAGTATTTT
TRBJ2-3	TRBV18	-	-	CASSPPLFDGTDTQYF	TGTGCCAGCTCACCACCCCTCTTTGACGGCACAGATACGCAGTATTTT
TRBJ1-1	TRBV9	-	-	CASSVGGDPEAFF	TGTGCCAGCAGCGTAGGTGGGGATCCTGAAGCTTTCTTT
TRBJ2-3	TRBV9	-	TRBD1	CASSGGQGLTDTQYF	TGTGCCAGCAGCGGGGGACAGGGGCTCACAGATACGCAGTATTTT
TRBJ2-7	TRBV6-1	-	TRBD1	CASYRGEQYF	TGTGCCAGCTACAGGGGCGAGCAGTACTTC
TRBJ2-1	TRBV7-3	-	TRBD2	CASSELAGGLDEQFF	TGTGCCAGCAGCGAACTAGCGGGAGGTTTGGATGAGCAGTTCTTC
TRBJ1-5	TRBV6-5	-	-	CASSSGRSNQPQHF	TGTGCCAGCAGTTCAGGGAGGAGCAATCAGCCCCAGCATTTT
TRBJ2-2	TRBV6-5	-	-	CAISEPGFDGELFF	TGTGCCATCAGTGAACCTGGGTTTGACGGGGAGCTGTTTTTT
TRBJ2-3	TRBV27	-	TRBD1	CASRLRGPADTQYF	TGTGCCAGCAGGCTCAGGGGGCCGGCAGATACGCAGTATTTT
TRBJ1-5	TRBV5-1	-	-	CASSLGVDGYSNQPQHF	TGCGCCAGCAGCTTGGGGGTTGACGGTTATAGCAATCAGCCCCAGCATTTT
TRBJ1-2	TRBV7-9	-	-	CASSPTLFINYGYTF	TGTGCCAGCAGCCCAACCCTCTTTATTAACTATGGCTACACCTTC
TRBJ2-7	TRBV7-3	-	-	CASSPRGYEQYF	TGTGCCAGCAGCCCCCGGGGCTACGAGCAGTACTTC
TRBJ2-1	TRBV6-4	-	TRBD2	CASSDSTSGSNEQFF	TGTGCCAGCAGTGATAGCACTAGCGGGAGCAATGAGCAGTTCTTC
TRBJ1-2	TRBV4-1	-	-	CASSQDLRGTTF	TGCGCCAGCAGCCAAGATCTCAGGGGTACCACCTTC
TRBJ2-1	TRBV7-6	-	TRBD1	CASSLERTGISRGPYNEQFF	TGTGCCAGCAGCTTAGAAAGGACAGGGATTAGCCGGGGGCCATACAATGAGCAGTTCTTC
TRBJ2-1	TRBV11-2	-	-	CASSWPSKGRRSYNEQFF	TGTGCCAGCAGCTGGCCCTCCAAGGGTCGTCGTTCCTACAATGAGCAGTTCTTC
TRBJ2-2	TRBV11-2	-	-	CASTDLRTSHSATGELFF	TGTGCCAGCACTGATCTTCGGACCTCCCATAGTGCGACCGGGGAGCTGTTTTTT
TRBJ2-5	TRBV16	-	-	CASSRISSQETQYF	TGTGCCAGCAGCCGGATTAGCAGCCAAGAGACCCAGTACTTC
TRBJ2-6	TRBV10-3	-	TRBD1	CAIRAGGSGANVLTF	TGTGCCATCCGGGCAGGGGGCTCTGGGGCCAACGTCCTGACTTTC
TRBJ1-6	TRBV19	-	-	CASHIPGENSPLHF	TGTGCCAGCCATATTCCGGGAGAGAATTCACCCCTCCACTTT
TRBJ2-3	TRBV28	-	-	CASSLGEWAQGTDTQYF	TGTGCCAGCAGTTTGGGGGAGTGGGCGCAGGGCACAGATACGCAGTATTTT
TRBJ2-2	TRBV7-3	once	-	CASSPKRAENTGELFF	TGTGCCAGCAGCCCGAAGCGAGCGGAGAACACCGGGGAGCTGTTTTTT
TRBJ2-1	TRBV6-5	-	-	CASSAIRTEYNEQFF	TGTGCCAGCAGCGCCATAAGGACAGAATACAATGAGCAGTTCTTC
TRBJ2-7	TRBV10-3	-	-	CAIREGYEQYF	TGTGCCATCCGTGAGGGCTACGAGCAGTACTTC